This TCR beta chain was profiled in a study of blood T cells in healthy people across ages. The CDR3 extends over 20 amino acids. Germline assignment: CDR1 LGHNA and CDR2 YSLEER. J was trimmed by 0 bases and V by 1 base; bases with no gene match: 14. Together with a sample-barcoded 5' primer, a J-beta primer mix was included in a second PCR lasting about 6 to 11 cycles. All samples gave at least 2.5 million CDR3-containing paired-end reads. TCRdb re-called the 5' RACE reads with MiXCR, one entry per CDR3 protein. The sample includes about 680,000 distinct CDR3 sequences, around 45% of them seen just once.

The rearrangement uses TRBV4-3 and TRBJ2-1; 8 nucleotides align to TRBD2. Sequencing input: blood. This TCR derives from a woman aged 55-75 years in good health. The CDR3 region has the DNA TGCGCCAGCAGCCAAGCTTTTCGCCGGGGGGGTGTTAGCTCCTACAATGAGCAGTTCTTC. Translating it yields CASSQAFRRGGVSSYNEQFF.